The rows below give T cell receptor beta chains drawn from one sample of a study of blood T cell repertoires in COVID-19. Only in-frame clones appear in the TCRdb table, and some are missing; sequencing was by immunoSEQ multiplex PCR. Altogether approximately 190,000 clones are present, around three quarters being singletons, with the ten largest covering roughly 17%. Sequences were obtained from peripheral blood. These receptors were taken from a man aged 60 to 75 with active or convalescent COVID-19. The CDR3 runs from the conserved cysteine through the conserved F or W. A D gene is named only where the DNA matches it firmly. Part of the rows lack a size; the others show once, few, many or a class for expanded clones.

j_call	clone_size	d_call	v_call	cdr3_aa	cdr3_nt
TRBJ2-1	-	TRBD2	TRBV19	CASRSGTSYNEQFF	TGTGCCAGTAGAAGCGGGACCTCCTACAATGAGCAGTTCTTC
TRBJ2-7	few	-	TRBV5-1	CASSLGRRGNPYEQYF	TGCGCCAGCAGCTTGGGTCGTAGGGGAAATCCCTACGAGCAGTACTTC
TRBJ2-7	few	-	TRBV12-3/TRBV12-4	CASNLRGRGEQYF	TGTGCCAGCAATCTTCGAGGAAGAGGCGAGCAGTACTTC
TRBJ1-2	few	-	TRBV19	CASSIRGSPRGYTF	TGTGCCAGTAGTATTCGGGGGAGCCCGCGTGGCTACACCTTC
TRBJ2-7	-	-	TRBV3-1/TRBV3-2	CASSQGTRVGGYF	TGTGCCAGCAGCCAAGGGACGAGGGTCGGAGGGTACTTC
TRBJ2-1	few	TRBD2	TRBV7-3	CASSLTAGEAYNEQFF	TGTGCCAGCAGCTTAACGGCGGGAGAAGCCTACAATGAGCAGTTCTTC
TRBJ1-1	few	TRBD1	TRBV19	CASSPGGSRTEAFF	TGTGCCAGTAGCCCAGGGGGCTCGAGGACTGAAGCTTTCTTT
TRBJ2-1	-	TRBD2	TRBV11-2	CASSPRGSGSPHNEQFF	TGTGCCAGCAGCCCCAGGGGTAGCGGGAGTCCCCACAATGAGCAGTTCTTC
TRBJ2-1	-	-	TRBV11-2	CASSFAGEQFF	TGTGCCAGCAGCTTTGCGGGTGAGCAGTTCTTC
TRBJ1-1	-	-	TRBV29-1	CSVEGAQNTEAFF	TGCAGCGTTGAAGGAGCGCAGAACACTGAAGCTTTCTTT
TRBJ2-7	-	TRBD1	TRBV18	CASSQRRDSSYEQYF	TGTGCCAGCTCACAACGCCGGGACAGTTCCTACGAGCAGTACTTC
TRBJ1-2	-	TRBD1	TRBV18	CASSPGTDYGYTF	TGTGCCAGCTCACCGGGGACAGACTATGGCTACACCTTC
TRBJ2-2	-	TRBD2	TRBV27	CASSYGLAGANTGELFF	TGTGCCAGCAGTTATGGCCTAGCGGGTGCGAACACCGGGGAGCTGTTTTTT
TRBJ1-2	-	TRBD1	TRBV19	CASRLRGQGSGGYTF	TGTGCCAGCCGGCTAAGGGGACAGGGTAGCGGTGGCTACACCTTC
TRBJ1-4	-	-	TRBV28	CASSFWQGNEKLFF	TGTGCCAGCAGTTTTTGGCAGGGGAATGAAAAACTGTTTTTT
TRBJ2-2	-	-	TRBV7-2	CASSRSPQGTSPNTGELFF	TGTGCCAGCAGCCGTAGCCCCCAGGGGACATCTCCAAACACCGGGGAGCTGTTTTTT
TRBJ1-5	-	-	TRBV15	CATSRAGDSNQPQHF	TGTGCCACCAGCAGAGCAGGGGACAGCAATCAGCCCCAGCATTTT